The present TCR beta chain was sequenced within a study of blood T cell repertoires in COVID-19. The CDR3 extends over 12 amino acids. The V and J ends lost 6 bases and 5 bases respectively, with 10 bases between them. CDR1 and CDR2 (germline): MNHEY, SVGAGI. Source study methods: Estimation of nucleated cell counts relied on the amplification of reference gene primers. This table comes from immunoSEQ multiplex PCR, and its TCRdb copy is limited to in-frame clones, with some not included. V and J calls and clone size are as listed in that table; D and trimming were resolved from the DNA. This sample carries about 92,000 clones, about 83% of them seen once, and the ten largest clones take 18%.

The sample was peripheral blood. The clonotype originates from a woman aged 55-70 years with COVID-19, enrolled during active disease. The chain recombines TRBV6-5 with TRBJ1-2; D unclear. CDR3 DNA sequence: TGTGCCAGCAGCCGTGGTAGATATGGCTACACCTTC. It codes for CASSRGRYGYTF.